Below, 6 T cell receptor beta chains from the same sample are listed, as sequenced in a study of CD8 T cells in Susac syndrome. The RNA input was roughly 0.45 to 1 ug, and it was reverse transcribed with random hexamers. TCRdb processed the immunoSEQ multiplex PCR reads anew with MiXCR; each CDR3 protein has one entry. Of 160,000 or so distinct CDR3 sequences detected, 90% to 95% appear once; the ten largest clones hold more than 0.2%. The sequencing input was CD8+ T cells from PBMCs. Source of these receptors: a human donor with multiple sclerosis.

The chain links TRBV7-9 to TRBJ2-5, with D perhaps given as TRBD1 or TRBD2 (5 bases each). V was clipped by 2 bases and J by 4 bases, with 17 bases between them. This CDR3 is 16 amino acids long. Germline V gene data show CDR1 as SEHNR and CDR2 as FQNEAQ (reference sequence). The CDR3 region is CASSLPPRQGRETQYF. CDR3 coding DNA: TGTGCCAGCAGCTTACCGCCCCGGCAGGGACGAGAGACCCAGTACTTC.

The CDR3 spells CASSHRTGPGTAFF. In DNA form, the CDR3 reads TGTGCCAGCAGTCACCGAACCGGGCCAGGGACAGCTTTCTTT. The rearrangement joins TRBV27 to TRBJ1-1; D may be TRBD1 (5 bases). Trimming removed 5 bases at V and 10 bases at J, with 20 bases between. In germline, CDR1 is MNHEY, CDR2 SMNVEV (reference sequence). The CDR3 has 14 residues.

The CDR3 protein is CACRQGGDYEQYF. The CDR3 bases are TGTGCCTGCCGCCAAGGGGGCGACTACGAGCAGTACTTC. The chain links TRBV19 to TRBJ2-7, with TRBD1 identical over 7 bases. The CDR3 has 13 amino acids. Germline V gene data show CDR1 as LNHDA and CDR2 as SQIVND (reference sequence). V dropped 11 bases and J dropped 3; count of bases not matched to a gene: 10.

V is TRBV29-1 and J is TRBJ1-2, with D perhaps matching TRBD1 (5 bases). Germline V gives CDR1 SQVTM, CDR2 ANQGSEA. The CDR3 has 12 residues. Deletions cut 3 bases from V and 8 bases from J, with 13 bases between. CDR3 sequence: CSVDRGVKGYTF. DNA for the CDR3: TGCAGCGTTGATCGAGGGGTAAAGGGCTACACCTTC. Full variable domain (outside the CDR3, taken from reference TRBV29-1 and TRBJ1-2): SAVISQKPSRDICQRGTSLTIQCQVDSQVTMMFWYRQQPGQSLTLIATANQGSEATYESGFVIDKFPISRPNLTFSTLTVSNMSPEDSSIYLCSVDRGVKGYTFGSGTRLTVV.

The V call is TRBV5-6, the J call TRBJ1-2, with TRBD1 as a possible D gene (6 bases). This CDR3 is 17 amino acids long. Germline V gene data show CDR1 as SGHDT and CDR2 as YYEEEE. V was trimmed by 4 bases and J by 0 bases, leaving 19 bases between them. The CDR3 DNA is TGTGCCAGCAGCCCTGCATTGGACAGTCTCACTAACTATGGCTACACCTTC. As protein: CASSPALDSLTNYGYTF.

This sequence joins TRBV3-1 and TRBJ2-3; either TRBD1 or TRBD2 may fit D (5 bases each). The V and J ends lost 6 bases and 3 bases respectively, with 13 bases between them. Germline V gene lookup returns CDR1 LGHDT and CDR2 YNNKEL (reference sequence). The CDR3 length is 14 residues. CDR3 DNA sequence: TGTGCCAGCAGGCCGGGGCAGTCAACAGATACGCAGTATTTT. It encodes CASRPGQSTDTQYF.